A single TCR beta chain is shown here with its context. Its antigen remains unknown. These data originate in a study of beta chain features in type 1 diabetes. Whole-study context: Analysis included 100 million to 110 million sorted cells drawn from all samples.

Study-wide results and caveats: Any role of HLA type in TCRB rearrangement remained unresolved here. Researchers report that Type 1 diabetes patients had moderately but significantly shorter TCRB CDR3s across all four CD4+ subsets. Fewer insertions but more deletions were seen at VDJ junctions in type 1 diabetes patients.

Isolated RNA was reverse transcribed in full, so expressed TCRB transcripts were sequenced. The table came from immunoSEQ multiplex PCR; TCRdb's copy has only in-frame clones and leaves some out. Counted here are about 130,000 clones, approximately 10% occurring once; the ten biggest clones make up under 0.9%. CD45RO/CCR7/CD25/CD127/CD95/CD27 separated CD4+ naive, central memory, regulatory and stem cell-like memory cells by sorting. Trimming shortened V by 5 bases and J by 1 base, and 8 bases separated the two germline ends. CDR1 and CDR2 from the germline V gene are SGHTA and FQGNSA. The CDR3 is 13 amino acids.

The receptor's source is a man aged 30 to 45 with type 1 diabetes. Sequences were obtained from central memory CD4+ T cells from blood. The chain uses TRBV7-2 and TRBJ1-1, with D uncertain. The CDR3, as DNA: TGTGCCAGCAGCGCCCACTCGAACACTGAAGCTTTCTTT. Translating gives CASSAHSNTEAFF.